Listed below are T cell receptor beta chains from one sample, sequenced in a study of T cells in Graves' hyperthyroidism and ophthalmopathy. TCRdb reprocessed the multiplex PCR reads via MiXCR and lists one record per CDR3 protein. This table has approximately 300,000 distinct CDR3 sequences, approximately 15% appearing once. The specimen sequenced was blood. The receptors were gathered from a woman aged 60-75 years with Graves' ophthalmopathy. CDR3s include the opening cysteine and the closing phenylalanine or tryptophan. Each record gives: V gene, CDR3 length, J gene, clone size, D gene, CDR3 DNA, CDR3 protein. The D gene is left open where the match is weak. The size of a clone is reported for some rows only, either as once, few or many, or as a class for expanded clones.

V gene: TRBV6-5
CDR3 length: 13
J gene: TRBJ1-1
clone size: -
D gene: -
CDR3 DNA: TGTGCCAGCAGTTACTCGTTGAGGACTGAAGCTTTCTTT
CDR3 protein: CASSYSLRTEAFF

V gene: TRBV2
CDR3 length: 15
J gene: TRBJ2-1
clone size: many
D gene: TRBD1
CDR3 DNA: TGTGCCAGCAGTGTAGGTCAGGGGGTATACAATGAGCAGTTCTTC
CDR3 protein: CASSVGQGVYNEQFF

V gene: TRBV3-1
CDR3 length: 15
J gene: TRBJ1-5
clone size: many
D gene: TRBD1
CDR3 DNA: TGTGCCAGCAGCCAGACAGGGGGCGCGGGACAGCCCCAGCATTTT
CDR3 protein: CASSQTGGAGQPQHF

V gene: TRBV20-1
CDR3 length: 14
J gene: TRBJ2-7
clone size: -
D gene: -
CDR3 DNA: TGCAGTGCTACCCGCGTTTTCGGGATCTACGAGCAGTACTTC
CDR3 protein: CSATRVFGIYEQYF

V gene: TRBV6-1
CDR3 length: 13
J gene: TRBJ1-5
clone size: many
D gene: -
CDR3 DNA: TGTGCCAGCAGTGAATCGGGCTCTCAGCCCCAGCATTTT
CDR3 protein: CASSESGSQPQHF

V gene: TRBV28
CDR3 length: 12
J gene: TRBJ1-5
clone size: -
D gene: -
CDR3 DNA: TGTGCCAGCACCCCCCCAGGGCAACCCCAGCATTTT
CDR3 protein: CASTPPGQPQHF

V gene: TRBV19
CDR3 length: 14
J gene: TRBJ1-1
clone size: few
D gene: TRBD1
CDR3 DNA: TGTGCCAGTAGCCAACAGGGGATTGGCACTGAAGCTTTCTTT
CDR3 protein: CASSQQGIGTEAFF

V gene: TRBV24-1
CDR3 length: 13
J gene: TRBJ1-5
clone size: -
D gene: -
CDR3 DNA: TGTGCCACCAGTGACCGAACAGATCAGCCCCAGCATTTT
CDR3 protein: CATSDRTDQPQHF

V gene: TRBV9
CDR3 length: 15
J gene: TRBJ1-2
clone size: many
D gene: -
CDR3 DNA: TGTGCCAGCAGCCTCCAAGGGGGGCTCCCCTTTGGCTACACCTTC
CDR3 protein: CASSLQGGLPFGYTF

V gene: TRBV11-2
CDR3 length: 13
J gene: TRBJ2-2
clone size: many
D gene: -
CDR3 DNA: TGTGCCAGCAGCTCACGTATGGGCGGGGAGCTGTTTTTT
CDR3 protein: CASSSRMGGELFF

V gene: TRBV7-3
CDR3 length: 13
J gene: TRBJ1-1
clone size: many
D gene: -
CDR3 DNA: TGTGCCAGCAGCTCTGGAAGTCACACTGAAGCTTTCTTT
CDR3 protein: CASSSGSHTEAFF

V gene: TRBV2
CDR3 length: 14
J gene: TRBJ2-3
clone size: many
D gene: -
CDR3 DNA: TGTGCCAGCATTTACGGGAGTGTTACAGATACGCAGTATTTT
CDR3 protein: CASIYGSVTDTQYF

V gene: TRBV5-1
CDR3 length: 18
J gene: TRBJ2-2
clone size: few
D gene: TRBD2
CDR3 DNA: TGCGCCAGCAGCTTGGCATCACTAGCGGGAGAGGGCACCGGGGAGCTGTTTTTT
CDR3 protein: CASSLASLAGEGTGELFF

V gene: TRBV20-1
CDR3 length: 15
J gene: TRBJ2-5
clone size: few
D gene: -
CDR3 DNA: TGCAGTGCTAGAGATCCGCAGGGGGGCCGGGAGACCCAGTACTTC
CDR3 protein: CSARDPQGGRETQYF

V gene: TRBV6-5
CDR3 length: 16
J gene: TRBJ2-3
clone size: -
D gene: -
CDR3 DNA: TGTGCCAGCAGTTACTCGCTATCGACAACACGGGATACGCAGTATTTT
CDR3 protein: CASSYSLSTTRDTQYF

V gene: TRBV7-2
CDR3 length: 14
J gene: TRBJ1-2
clone size: -
D gene: TRBD1
CDR3 DNA: TGTGCCAGCAGCCCAGGGGGCTCGAACTGGGGCTACACCTTC
CDR3 protein: CASSPGGSNWGYTF

V gene: TRBV7-9
CDR3 length: 14
J gene: TRBJ2-5
clone size: -
D gene: -
CDR3 DNA: TGTGCCAGCAGCTTAACCCCCTCTCTAGAGACCCAGTACTTC
CDR3 protein: CASSLTPSLETQYF

V gene: TRBV3-1
CDR3 length: 13
J gene: TRBJ1-1
clone size: once
D gene: -
CDR3 DNA: TGTGCCAGCAGTCCGGGACGAGGGGCTGAAGCTTTCTTT
CDR3 protein: CASSPGRGAEAFF

V gene: TRBV4-3
CDR3 length: 18
J gene: TRBJ1-3
clone size: -
D gene: TRBD1
CDR3 DNA: TGCGCCAGCAGCCAAGATCGGGGAGGGGGCTACTCTGGAAACACCATATATTTT
CDR3 protein: CASSQDRGGGYSGNTIYF

V gene: TRBV20-1
CDR3 length: 15
J gene: TRBJ2-4
clone size: -
D gene: TRBD1
CDR3 DNA: TGCAGTGCTAGCAGGACAGGGGCGGGCAAAAACATTCAGTACTTC
CDR3 protein: CSASRTGAGKNIQYF

V gene: TRBV7-9
CDR3 length: 17
J gene: TRBJ1-1
clone size: -
D gene: -
CDR3 DNA: TGTGCCAGCAGCTTAAATTATAACGGGGTATTGATCACTGAAGCTTTCTTT
CDR3 protein: CASSLNYNGVLITEAFF

V gene: TRBV6-1
CDR3 length: 13
J gene: TRBJ1-5
clone size: few
D gene: -
CDR3 DNA: TGTGCCAGCAGGGCCAGGGGCATGTTACCCCAGCATTTT
CDR3 protein: CASRARGMLPQHF

V gene: TRBV2
CDR3 length: 13
J gene: TRBJ1-5
clone size: -
D gene: TRBD1
CDR3 DNA: TGTGCCAGCAGACAGGGGGTCTATCAGCCCCAGCATTTT
CDR3 protein: CASRQGVYQPQHF

V gene: TRBV7-8
CDR3 length: 16
J gene: TRBJ2-7
clone size: many
D gene: -
CDR3 DNA: TGTGCCAGCAGCCCCACCTCTAAGCGCCTTTCCTACGAGCAGTACTTC
CDR3 protein: CASSPTSKRLSYEQYF